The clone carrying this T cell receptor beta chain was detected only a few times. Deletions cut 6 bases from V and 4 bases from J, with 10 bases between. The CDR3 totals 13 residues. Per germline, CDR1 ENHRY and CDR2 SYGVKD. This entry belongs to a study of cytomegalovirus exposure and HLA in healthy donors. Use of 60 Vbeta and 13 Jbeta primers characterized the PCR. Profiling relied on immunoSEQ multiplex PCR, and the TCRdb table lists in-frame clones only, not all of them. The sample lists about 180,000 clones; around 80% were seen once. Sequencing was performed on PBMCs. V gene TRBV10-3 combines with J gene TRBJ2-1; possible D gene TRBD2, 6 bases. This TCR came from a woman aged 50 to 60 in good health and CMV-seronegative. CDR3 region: CAIREGRYNEQFF. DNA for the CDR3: TGTGCCATCAGGGAGGGCCGTTACAATGAGCAGTTCTTC.